Following are 18 T cell receptor beta chains from one sample sequenced in a study of blood T cell repertoires in COVID-19. Sequencing was performed with immunoSEQ multiplex PCR; in TCRdb, only in-frame clones are kept and a portion is missing. The repertoire includes 250,000 to 300,000 clones, over 80% of them detected once, and about 4.6% sits in the top ten. The sample consisted of peripheral blood. Receptor source: a man aged 55 to 69 who had recovered from COVID-19.

The chain combines TRBV20-1 with TRBJ1-1, with a tentative D call TRBD1 (6 bases). The V gene's germline CDR1 is DFQATT and CDR2 SNEGSKA (reference sequence). Trimming shortened V by 3 bases and J by 1 base, and 12 bases separated the two germline ends. CDR3 length equals 14 residues. The CDR3 reads CSASQGWRNTEAFF. DNA of the CDR3: TGCAGTGCTAGTCAGGGGTGGAGGAACACTGAAGCTTTCTTT.

The chain uses TRBV4-1 and TRBJ2-5; no clear D. V dropped 0 bases and J dropped 9 bases, with 11 bases sitting between them. The CDR3 contains 13 residues. Germline V CDR1 and CDR2: MGHRA, YSYEKL. CDR3 amino acids: CASSQDPGWAQYF. In DNA form, the CDR3 reads TGCGCCAGCAGCCAAGACCCAGGATGGGCCCAGTACTTC.

This clone was observed a few times. The chain carries TRBV5-1 and TRBJ1-6; no definite D call. Germline V lookup: CDR1 SGHRS, CDR2 YFSETQ. V dropped 2 bases and J dropped 14 bases, with 11 bases sitting between them. The CDR3 totals 12 residues. The CDR3 is CASSLDRGALHF. The DNA of the CDR3 is TGCGCCAGCAGCTTAGACCGGGGTGCCCTCCACTTT.

CDR3 region: CASSQEQVPYEQYF. Here the CDR3 DNA reads TGCGCCAGCAGCCAAGAACAGGTTCCCTACGAGCAGTACTTC. The V and J genes are TRBV4-1 and TRBJ2-7, with D maybe TRBD1 (5 bases). The ends were cut back, 0 bases at V and 2 bases at J, with 8 bases in the middle. The germline V gene has CDR1 MGHRA and CDR2 YSYEKL. The CDR3 extends over 14 amino acids.

A single count supports this clone. V and J are TRBV28 and TRBJ1-2, with no clear D. The CDR3 has 12 amino acids. Per germline, CDR1 MDHEN and CDR2 SYDVKM. The ends were cut back, 0 bases at V and 8 bases at J, with 7 bases in the middle. The chain's CDR3 is CASSLWGRGYTF. The CDR3 bases are TGTGCCAGCAGTTTATGGGGGAGAGGCTACACCTTC.

The J gene is TRBJ2-3, the V gene TRBV9, with 7 bases identical to TRBD2. The CDR3 has 16 residues. The germline CDR1 and CDR2 sequences are SGDLS and YYNGEE. The V segment lost 2 bases and the J segment 2 bases; nucleotides outside the gene matches: 8. The CDR3 DNA reads as TGTGCCAGCAGCGTCTCCTCTAGCGGATCCACAGATACGCAGTATTTT. This encodes CASSVSSSGSTDTQYF.

This chain connects TRBV7-6 to TRBJ2-1, with 7 bases fitting TRBD2. V lost 4 bases to trimming and J lost 3 bases; unmatched junction nucleotides: 9. The CDR3 is 16 residues long. Germline V gene sequence: CDR1 SGHVS, CDR2 FNYEAQ. In DNA form, the CDR3 reads TGTGCCAGCAGCTCCAGAGGGAGGGACTACTACAATGAGCAGTTCTTC. Protein product: CASSSRGRDYYNEQFF. The full variable domain, in which reference TRBV7-6 and TRBJ2-1 provide the parts outside the CDR3, is GAGVSQSPRYKVTKRGQDVALRCDPISGHVSLYWYRQALGQGPEFLTYFNYEAQQDKSGLPNDRFSAERPEGSISTLTIQRTEQRDSAMYRCASSSRGRDYYNEQFFGPGTRLTVL.

The chain carries TRBV7-2 and TRBJ2-1; TRBD1 matches 7 bases. With 4 bases clipped from V and 8 bases from J, the junction kept 5 bases outside the gene matches. The CDR3 runs to 13 residues. In germline, CDR1 is SGHTA, CDR2 FQGNSA. CDR3 in DNA: TGTGCCAGCAGCTCAAGACAGGGTTATGAGCAGTTCTTC. It is translated as CASSSRQGYEQFF.

This sequence joins TRBV2 and TRBJ2-7, with D perhaps matching TRBD1 (5 bases). V shed 4 bases and J shed 7 bases, with 11 bases lying between them. This CDR3 spans 12 amino acids. Germline V gene data show CDR1 as SNHLY and CDR2 as FYNNEI. The CDR3 loop is CASSVRVPEQYF. The DNA of the CDR3 is TGTGCCAGCAGTGTCAGGGTCCCAGAGCAGTACTTC.

The chain combines TRBV5-1 with TRBJ1-5, with 7 positions matching TRBD1. The CDR3 is 14 amino acids. The V gene's germline CDR1 is SGHRS and CDR2 YFSETQ. The junction had 10 bases not matched to a gene; V was cut back by 4 bases and J by 9 bases. The CDR3 nucleotides read TGCGCCAGCAGCGGGGGGACTCCAGGGGGGCCCCAGCATTTT. It is translated as CASSGGTPGGPQHF. The full variable domain, in which reference TRBV5-1 and TRBJ1-5 provide the parts outside the CDR3, is KAGVTQTPRYLIKTRGQQVTLSCSPISGHRSVSWYQQTPGQGLQFLFEYFSETQRNKGNFPGRFSGRQFSNSRSEMNVSTLELGDSALYLCASSGGTPGGPQHFGDGTRLSIL.

The chain couples TRBV28 to TRBJ1-2, with 8 bases matching TRBD1. The J segment lost 8 bases and the V segment lost 4 bases, leaving 9 bases of the junction unmatched. This CDR3 is 14 amino acids long. Germline CDR1 is MDHEN and CDR2 is SYDVKM. In nucleotides, the CDR3 is TGTGCCAGCAGTTGGGACAGGACCCGTGGAGGCTACACCTTC. This encodes CASSWDRTRGGYTF.

This sequence joins TRBV6-5 and TRBJ1-1; 8 bases match TRBD1. V was clipped by 5 bases and J by 1 base; unmatched bases: 6. The length of the CDR3 is 15 residues. The germline V gene encodes CDR1 MNHEY and CDR2 SVGAGI. CDR3 protein: CASSRVTGANTEAFF. The CDR3 DNA sequence: TGTGCCAGCAGTAGGGTGACAGGGGCGAACACTGAAGCTTTCTTT.

The chain's CDR3 is CASSEAPTGGTGELFF. Written as DNA, the CDR3 is TGTGCCAGCAGTGAAGCGCCGACAGGGGGCACCGGGGAGCTGTTTTTT. V and J are TRBV2 and TRBJ2-2; TRBD1 aligns across 9 bases. CDR3 length: 16 residues. Germline V gene data show CDR1 as SNHLY and CDR2 as FYNNEI. V lost 0 bases, J lost 4 bases, and 3 bases stayed unmatched.

The chain couples TRBV3-1 (or the pseudogene TRBV3-2) to TRBJ2-2; D call uncertain. This CDR3 comprises 15 residues. Germline CDR1 reads LGHDT; CDR2 reads YNNKEL (reference sequence). Trimming took 4 bases from V and 1 from J, leaving 10 bases between them. CDR3 region: CASSLSGGNTGELFF. As DNA, the CDR3 is TGTGCCAGCAGCCTATCTGGCGGGAACACCGGGGAGCTGTTTTTT.

V and J are TRBV19 and TRBJ1-1, with no clear D. The V and J ends lost 6 bases and 1 base respectively, with 18 bases between them. This CDR3 has 16 residues. The germline gives CDR1 LNHDA, CDR2 SQIVND (reference sequence). CDR3 sequence (DNA): TGTGCCAGTAGGAAAGGGCGGGGTTTGGAGAACACTGAAGCTTTCTTT. It specifies CASRKGRGLENTEAFF.

The CDR3 protein is CASSLGFGDTDTQYF. The DNA of the CDR3 is TGTGCCAGCAGCTTAGGCTTCGGGGACACAGATACGCAGTATTTT. This rearrangement joins TRBV11-3 to TRBJ2-3; maybe TRBD2 (5 bases). In germline, CDR1 is SGHNT, CDR2 YENEEA. CDR3 length: 15 residues. Deletions cut 1 base from V and 2 bases from J, with 10 bases between.

The CDR3 nucleotides are TGTGCCGGGACAGGGGTGAGCTACGAGCAGTACTTC. Amino acid sequence: CAGTGVSYEQYF. The chain employs TRBV30 and TRBJ2-7, with 10 nucleotides matching TRBD1. The CDR3 totals 12 residues. CDR1 is GTSNPN and CDR2 is SVGIG in the germline V gene (reference sequence). Trimming cost V 8 bases and J 3 bases; bases outside gene matches: 4.

The sample holds a few counts of this clone. The CDR3 nucleotides read TGTGCCACCAGCAGATTCAGGGGAGGGGATGAAAAACTGTTTTTT. It encodes CATSRFRGGDEKLFF. This sequence joins TRBV15 and TRBJ1-4; possible D gene TRBD1, 6 bases. V lost 2 bases to trimming and J lost 6 bases, with 13 bases between them. The CDR3 loop spans 15 amino acids. CDR1 LNHNV and CDR2 YYDKDF come from the germline V gene (reference sequence).